This entry describes one T cell receptor (beta chain). The antigen remains undetermined. The entry originates in a study of T cell responses to AZD1222 COVID-19 vaccine. This CDR3 contains 16 residues. Germline assignment: CDR1 LNHDA and CDR2 SQIVND (reference sequence). The trim removed 7 bases at V and 3 bases at J, leaving 9 bases unmatched. General study findings and limits: No day 14 peak samples; only post-peak repertoires were characterized. It was only a handful of AZD1222 recipients who were seropositive at baseline. Two AZD1222 doses significantly raised spike-specific TCR breadth and depth over controls. Donors were mostly white British, more females; clonal diversity possibly underestimated.

This table comes from immunoSEQ multiplex PCR, and its TCRdb copy is limited to in-frame clones, with some not included. The table includes about 150,000 clones, 87% detected once. The chain couples TRBV19 to TRBJ1-2, with 12 bases matching TRBD1. The receptor comes from an adult who received the AZD1222 COVID-19 vaccine. The sequences come from peripheral blood, collected 28 days after the second AZD1222 dose. CDR3: CASTFGTGGEDYGYTF. The CDR3 nucleotides are TGTGCCAGTACCTTCGGGACAGGGGGCGAGGACTATGGCTACACCTTC.